A single sample gave rise to the 26 T cell receptor beta chains below, sequenced in a study of blood T cell repertoires in COVID-19. Some clones are missing from TCRdb's copy, which holds only in-frame ones; the method was immunoSEQ multiplex PCR. This repertoire shows over 400,000 clones, approximately 91% found once; its top ten account for roughly 8%. Material for sequencing was peripheral blood. All receptors come from a woman aged 50 to 65 with COVID-19, enrolled during active disease.

This clone occurred once. The chain recombines TRBV6-5 with TRBJ2-3; the D gene is possibly TRBD2 (7 bases). Germline lookup yields CDR1 MNHEY and CDR2 SVGAGI. The CDR3 has 14 amino acids. V dropped 2 bases and J dropped 9 bases, with 15 bases sitting between them. In DNA form, the CDR3 reads TGTGCCAGCAGTTACGCCAGGGGAGGGGGAACGCAGTATTTT. It encodes CASSYARGGGTQYF.

This chain's CDR3 is CAWNQGQSNNSPLHF. In nucleotides, the CDR3 is TGTGCCTGGAACCAAGGACAGTCCAATAATTCACCCCTCCACTTT. The chain links TRBV30 to TRBJ1-6; a possible D gene is TRBD1 (6 bases). Trimming removed 4 bases from V and 5 bases from J, with 15 bases in between. Germline lookup yields CDR1 GTSNPN and CDR2 SVGIG (reference sequence). The CDR3 is 15 amino acids. Supplemented by reference TRBV30 and TRBJ1-6, the full variable domain reads SQTIHQWPATLVQPVGSPLSLECTVEGTSNPNLYWYRQAAGRGLQLLFYSVGIGQISSEVPQNLSASRPQDRQFILSSKKLLLSDSGFYLCAWNQGQSNNSPLHFGNGTRLTVT.

As concerns this clone: Distinct nucleotide sequences in the sample also encode this CDR3. The V and J genes are TRBV7-9 and TRBJ1-4, with TRBD1 matching 10 bases. The germline V gene has CDR1 SEHNR and CDR2 FQNEAQ (reference sequence). With V trimmed by 5 bases and J by 6 bases, 3 bases remained unmatched. The CDR3 contains 14 residues. For the CDR3, the DNA is TGTGCCAGCAGCCGGACAGGGGGGGATGAAAAACTGTTTTTT. This encodes CASSRTGGDEKLFF.

The CDR3 coding sequence is TGTGCCAGCAGCCCGACAGGGGATTATGGCTACACCTTC. It encodes CASSPTGDYGYTF. V usage is TRBV27 and J usage is TRBJ1-2, with TRBD1 matching over 8 bases. V lost 6 bases to trimming and J lost 5 bases; unmatched junction nucleotides: 5. The CDR3 covers 13 residues. The germline gives CDR1 MNHEY, CDR2 SMNVEV (reference sequence).

The chain links TRBV9 to TRBJ1-1; D gene unclear. Germline assignment: CDR1 SGDLS and CDR2 YYNGEE. V was trimmed by 0 bases and J by 7 bases, leaving 10 bases between them. There are 13 residues in the CDR3. CDR3 in DNA: TGTGCCAGCAGCGTAGGCCCCCTGAGTGAAGCTTTCTTT. As protein: CASSVGPLSEAFF.

CDR3 in DNA: TGTGCCAGCAGCGTAGGGGCCGGCGGGAACGAGCAGTACTTC. Translation: CASSVGAGGNEQYF. J is TRBJ2-7 and V is TRBV9, with TRBD2 as a possible D gene (6 bases). Trimming cost V 0 bases and J 5 bases, with 12 bases left between them. The germline gives CDR1 SGDLS, CDR2 YYNGEE. The CDR3 consists of 14 residues.

The J gene is TRBJ2-1, the V gene TRBV6-1; 10 bases map to TRBD1. Looked up from germline, CDR1 is MNHNS and CDR2 is SASEGT. Trimming took 1 base from V and 9 from J; bases not matched to a gene: 9. The CDR3 has 16 residues. CDR3 DNA: TGTGCCAGCAGTGAAGGGGCGGGACAGGGGTTGGGTGAGCAGTTCTTC. This translates into CASSEGAGQGLGEQFF.

V is TRBV7-2 and J is TRBJ2-5, with D tentatively TRBD2 (6 bases). V was shortened by 4 bases and J by 4 bases, with 16 bases between the two germline ends. CDR1 SGHTA and CDR2 FQGNSA come from the germline V gene. This CDR3 is 15 amino acids long. The CDR3 region is CASSSFGWGVETQYF. The CDR3 DNA is TGTGCCAGCAGCTCCTTCGGGTGGGGGGTAGAGACCCAGTACTTC.

The chain uses TRBV4-2 and TRBJ2-5, with 9 bases aligning to TRBD2. The CDR3 runs to 15 residues. Germline CDR1 reads LGHNA; CDR2 reads YNFKEQ. Losses at the gene ends were 1 base for V and 6 bases for J; bases not matched to a gene: 6. The CDR3 region has the DNA TGTGCCAGCAGCCAAGTCTCTAGCGGGGAGCAGACCCAGTACTTC. Translating gives CASSQVSSGEQTQYF.

The CDR3 DNA sequence: TGTGCCAGCAGCTACCAGAGGGACACTGAAGCTTTCTTT. It yields the protein CASSYQRDTEAFF. This rearrangement joins TRBV11-3 to TRBJ1-1; D call uncertain. Trimming cost V 4 bases and J 3 bases, with 9 bases left between them. CDR1 is SGHNT, CDR2 YENEEA, per germline. The CDR3 is made up of 13 amino acids.

The genes are TRBV27 and TRBJ2-1; a possible D gene is TRBD2 (7 bases). CDR3 length: 13 residues. Trimming removed 7 bases at V and 7 bases at J, with 14 bases between. Germline V gives CDR1 MNHEY, CDR2 SMNVEV (reference sequence). The CDR3 spells CASTAGAFNEQFF. As DNA, the CDR3 is TGTGCCAGCACCGCGGGGGCCTTTAATGAGCAGTTCTTC.

This sequence joins TRBV5-6 and TRBJ1-2; 8 bases map to TRBD1. The CDR3 contains 15 residues. V was pared by 4 bases and J by 1 base, with 6 bases of the junction left unmatched. Germline CDR1 reads SGHDT; CDR2 reads YYEEEE. The CDR3 loop reads CASSPGTGLNYGYTF. The CDR3 DNA follows: TGTGCCAGCAGCCCGGGGACAGGCCTTAACTATGGCTACACCTTC.

This clone was detected a few times. This chain joins TRBV7-8 and TRBJ2-7, with D possibly being TRBD2 (6 bases). V was trimmed by 0 bases and J by 3 bases, leaving 15 bases between them. The germline V gene has CDR1 SGHVS and CDR2 FQNEAQ. The length of the CDR3 is 16 residues. The CDR3 loop is CASSLAKEGSRYEQYF. CDR3 DNA: TGTGCCAGCAGCTTAGCCAAGGAGGGTTCGCGCTACGAGCAGTACTTC.

The chain has TRBV19 and TRBJ1-2, with D uncertain. The CDR3 loop spans 13 amino acids. Per the germline V gene, CDR1 is LNHDA and CDR2 is SQIVND (reference sequence). V was trimmed by 7 bases and J by 9 bases, leaving 18 bases between them. For the CDR3, the DNA is TGTGCCAGTAATGGTGGCCAACAGCCACGCTACACCTTC. As protein: CASNGGQQPRYTF. The full variable domain, completed using reference TRBV19 and TRBJ1-2, is DGGITQSPKYLFRKEGQNVTLSCEQNLNHDAMYWYRQDPGQGLRLIYYSQIVNDFQKGDIAEGYSVSREKKESFPLTVTSAQKNPTAFYLCASNGGQQPRYTFGSGTRLTVV.

The rearrangement joins TRBV18 to TRBJ2-2; TRBD2 is a possible D gene (6 bases). Trimming stripped 1 base from V and 6 bases from J, with 12 bases between. Germline V CDR1 and CDR2: KGHSH, LQKENI. The CDR3 loop spans 15 amino acids. The CDR3 protein is CASSPQITGAGELFF. Here the CDR3 DNA reads TGTGCCAGCTCACCACAAATTACGGGGGCCGGGGAGCTGTTTTTT. Drawing the rest from reference TRBV18 and TRBJ2-2, the complete variable domain is NAGVMQNPRHLVRRRGQEARLRCSPMKGHSHVYWYRQLPEEGLKFMVYLQKENIIDESGMPKERFSAEFPKEGPSILRIQQVVRGDSAAYFCASSPQITGAGELFFGEGSRLTVL.

The chain recombines TRBV7-9 with TRBJ1-1; D perhaps matches TRBD1 (5 bases). Trimming stripped 2 bases from V and 5 bases from J, with 18 bases between. Germline values: CDR1 SEHNR, CDR2 FQNEAQ (reference sequence). The CDR3 contains 16 residues. The CDR3 spells CASSLRETAFRTEAFF. For the CDR3, the DNA is TGTGCCAGCAGCTTACGGGAGACAGCTTTTAGAACTGAAGCTTTCTTT. The entire variable domain, with the rest obtained from reference TRBV7-9 and TRBJ1-1, is as follows: DTGVSQNPRHKITKRGQNVTFRCDPISEHNRLYWYRQTLGQGPEFLTYFQNEAQLEKSRLLSDRFSAERPKGSFSTLEIQRTEQGDSAMYLCASSLRETAFRTEAFFGQGTRLTVV.

The chain employs TRBV19 and TRBJ1-1; D unresolved. Germline V gene sequence: CDR1 LNHDA, CDR2 SQIVND (reference sequence). The CDR3 covers 15 residues. V was pared by 3 bases and J by 5 bases, with 16 bases between. CDR3: CASSIQAGSGTEAFF. The DNA of the CDR3 is TGTGCCAGTAGTATTCAAGCGGGGTCGGGAACTGAAGCTTTCTTT.

The rearrangement links TRBV27 to TRBJ2-5; the D is unclear. The CDR3 is 14 residues long. Germline V CDR1 and CDR2: MNHEY, SMNVEV (reference sequence). V was cut by 0 bases and J by 5 bases, with 10 bases left in between. This CDR3 reads CASSLSYLGETQYF. For the CDR3, the DNA is TGTGCCAGCAGTTTATCGTACCTCGGGGAGACCCAGTACTTC.

The gene calls are TRBV9 and TRBJ1-2; D not certain. CDR3 size: 14 residues. The V and J ends lost 0 bases and 4 bases respectively, with 10 bases between them. Germline CDR1 is SGDLS and CDR2 is YYNGEE. This CDR3 is CASSVDEDAYGYTF. The CDR3 DNA is TGTGCCAGCAGCGTAGACGAGGATGCCTATGGCTACACCTTC.

The chain uses TRBV5-1 and TRBJ2-5; 11 bases match TRBD2. This CDR3 is 18 amino acids long. Germline V gives CDR1 SGHRS, CDR2 YFSETQ. Unmatched junction bases numbered 14, after V lost 6 bases and J lost 1 base. The CDR3, as DNA: TGCGCCAGCAATTTCTGGCTAGCGGGGGGCCGGAGCCAAGAGACCCAGTACTTC. As protein: CASNFWLAGGRSQETQYF.

The chain links TRBV6-5 to TRBJ2-3; 8 bases fit TRBD2. CDR1 and CDR2 (germline): MNHEY, SVGAGI. V was pared by 8 bases and J by 3 bases, with 7 bases of the junction left unmatched. This CDR3 region has 14 residues. DNA of the CDR3: TGTGCCAGCGCCCCCGGGGGGGAGACAGATACGCAGTATTTT. It specifies CASAPGGETDTQYF.

The gene calls are TRBV18 and TRBJ1-1; D remains unclear. Germline V lookup: CDR1 KGHSH, CDR2 LQKENI. CDR3 length equals 15 residues. The germline V and J ends were trimmed by 0 bases and 2 bases, with 10 bases remaining between them. The CDR3 loop is CASSPPIGDNTEAFF. The CDR3 DNA follows: TGTGCCAGCTCACCACCGATCGGGGATAACACTGAAGCTTTCTTT.

This chain joins TRBV7-2 and TRBJ2-5, with no clear D. Per the germline V gene, CDR1 is SGHTA and CDR2 is FQGNSA. The CDR3 totals 13 residues. V shed 1 base and J shed 5 bases, with 8 bases lying between them. Here the CDR3 reads CASSLVVRETQYF. Here the CDR3 DNA reads TGTGCCAGCAGCTTAGTTGTTCGGGAGACCCAGTACTTC.

J is TRBJ1-2 and V is TRBV5-1; D is uncertain. This CDR3 spans 15 amino acids. From germline, CDR1 is SGHRS and CDR2 YFSETQ. Trimming removed 4 bases at V and 3 bases at J, with 16 bases between. CDR3 sequence reads: CASSRGHRADYGYTF. The CDR3 DNA follows: TGCGCCAGCAGCCGTGGCCACCGCGCGGACTATGGCTACACCTTC.

This clone was detected a few times. This chain connects TRBV4-1 to TRBJ2-4, with 9 bases aligning to TRBD1. Germline CDR1 and CDR2: MGHRA and YSYEKL. V dropped 5 bases and J dropped 3; count of bases not matched to a gene: 5. The CDR3 covers 15 residues. CDR3 coding DNA: TGCGCCAGCAGCTTGGGACAGGGAGTCAAAAACATTCAGTACTTC. Its protein is CASSLGQGVKNIQYF.

This clone was recorded only once. This chain uses TRBV27 with TRBJ1-4, with 7 bases identical to TRBD1. CDR3 length equals 13 residues. The V segment lost 6 bases and the J segment 7 bases; nucleotides outside the gene matches: 5. Germline V gene lookup returns CDR1 MNHEY and CDR2 SMNVEV (reference sequence). This chain's CDR3 is CASRRDSSEKLFF. The CDR3 DNA is TGTGCCAGCAGACGGGACAGCAGTGAAAAACTGTTTTTT.